Listed here are 23 T cell receptor beta chains from one sample, sequenced in a study of shared clonotypes between healthy human individuals. Sequenced by immunoSEQ multiplex PCR; TCRdb stores in-frame clones only, minus some. The profile shows 600,000 to 800,000 clones, roughly 72% of them singletons. Input material: memory CD4+ T cells sorted from blood. Subset defined: CD45RA-negative fraction. These TCRs come from a woman aged 25 to 39 in good health.

The CDR3, as DNA: TGTGCCAGCAGCTTGCACTGGGGATCCTCCTACGAGCAGTACTTC. It encodes CASSLHWGSSYEQYF. The V and J genes are TRBV7-2 and TRBJ2-7; no reliable D call. This CDR3 contains 15 residues. Per the germline V gene, CDR1 is SGHTA and CDR2 is FQGNSA. The V end was cut by 3 bases, the J end by 0 bases, with 12 bases between.

The chain links TRBV28 to TRBJ2-7; 11 bases fit TRBD2. Germline lookup yields CDR1 MDHEN and CDR2 SYDVKM. V dropped 8 bases and J dropped 5; count of bases not matched to a gene: 11. This CDR3 region has 15 residues. CDR3 residues: CASLGLAGGPHEQYF. The CDR3 DNA is TGTGCCAGCTTGGGTTTAGCGGGAGGGCCCCACGAGCAGTACTTC.

This clone was counted a few times. V gene TRBV4-1 combines with J gene TRBJ2-5; D might be TRBD1 (5 bases). The DNA end lines up better with TRBJ2-7; the J call may be wrong. The CDR3 is 13 amino acids. From germline, CDR1 is MGHRA and CDR2 YSYEKL. Here the CDR3 DNA reads TGCGCCAGCAGCTCAAGCCAGGGCTACGAGCAGTACTTC. It yields the protein CASSSSQGYEQYF.

The chain carries TRBV7-2 and TRBJ1-2; D is possibly TRBD1 (5 bases). CDR3 length equals 13 residues. V lost 4 bases and J 4 bases, leaving 10 bases between the germline ends. The germline gives CDR1 SGHTA, CDR2 FQGNSA. CDR3 protein: CASSSTVVYGYTF. CDR3 DNA: TGTGCCAGCAGCTCGACAGTGGTCTATGGCTACACCTTC.

The J gene is TRBJ1-5, the V gene TRBV15; D gene unclear. Trimming left V 3 bases short and J 8 bases short, with 8 bases between. The CDR3 loop spans 12 amino acids. Germline V gene sequence: CDR1 LNHNV, CDR2 YYDKDF (reference sequence). DNA for the CDR3: TGTGCCACCAGCAGCTTTGGGGAGCCCCAGCATTTT. Translated, it gives CATSSFGEPQHF. Full variable domain (missing parts from reference TRBV15 and TRBJ1-5): DAMVIQNPRYQVTQFGKPVTLSCSQTLNHNVMYWYQQKSSQAPKLLFHYYDKDFNNEADTPDNFQSRRPNTSFCFLDIRSPGLGDTAMYLCATSSFGEPQHFGDGTRLSIL.

The chain combines TRBV25-1 with TRBJ2-5, with D possibly called TRBD1 or TRBD2 (6 bases each). This CDR3 contains 15 residues. V was pared by 8 bases and J by 2 bases, with 18 bases between. The germline V gene encodes CDR1 MGHDK and CDR2 SYGVNS. The CDR3 nucleotides are TGTGCCAGCGGGAGATCGGGGGCTGGGCAAGAGACCCAGTACTTC. Its translation: CASGRSGAGQETQYF.

This clone was found once. The V gene is TRBV6-1, the J gene TRBJ2-5; D gene unclear. Per the germline V gene, CDR1 is MNHNS and CDR2 is SASEGT. Trimming pared 4 bases from V and 4 bases from J, leaving 10 bases between. The CDR3 length is 13 residues. The CDR3 spells CASSVSRGETQYF. CDR3 DNA: TGTGCCAGCAGTGTTTCTCGAGGAGAGACCCAGTACTTC.

This chain joins TRBV5-1 and TRBJ2-5, with a weak D call TRBD1 (7 bases). This CDR3 has 13 residues. Trimming took 4 bases from V and 5 from J, leaving 12 bases between them. Per germline, CDR1 SGHRS and CDR2 YFSETQ. The CDR3 sequence: CASSPTGRETQYF. The CDR3 DNA sequence: TGCGCCAGCAGCCCGACAGGGAGGGAGACCCAGTACTTC. The entire variable domain, with the rest obtained from reference TRBV5-1 and TRBJ2-5, is as follows: KAGVTQTPRYLIKTRGQQVTLSCSPISGHRSVSWYQQTPGQGLQFLFEYFSETQRNKGNFPGRFSGRQFSNSRSEMNVSTLELGDSALYLCASSPTGRETQYFGPGTRLLVL.

The chain is built from TRBV5-1 and TRBJ2-3; D is uncertain. The CDR3 has 14 residues. Per the germline V gene, CDR1 is SGHRS and CDR2 is YFSETQ. V was trimmed by 6 bases and J by 1 base, leaving 12 bases between them. The CDR3 here is CASNSNAGTDTQYF. CDR3 nucleotide sequence: TGCGCCAGCAACTCGAATGCTGGCACAGATACGCAGTATTTT.

This clone was detected only a few times. The V and J genes are TRBV10-2 and TRBJ1-2; 7 nucleotides match TRBD1. Germline CDR1 is WSHSY and CDR2 is SAAADI. CDR3 length: 12 residues. V shed 9 bases and J 3 bases; nucleotides not matched to a gene: 4. The chain's CDR3 is CASRDSYYGYTF. The CDR3 nucleotides are TGCGCCAGTCGGGACAGCTACTATGGCTACACCTTC.

This clone was seen a single time. The genes are TRBV11-3 and TRBJ2-2, with D perhaps given as TRBD1 or TRBD2 (5 bases each). Germline V gene sequence: CDR1 SGHNT, CDR2 YENEEA. This CDR3 has 16 amino acids. Between the trimmed V and J ends, which lost 5 bases and 3 bases, there was a span of 16 bases. The chain's CDR3 is CASSPSGGVHTGELFF. The CDR3 DNA is TGTGCCAGCAGCCCAAGTGGGGGAGTACACACCGGGGAGCTGTTTTTT.

This clone was seen just once. The gene calls are TRBV9 and TRBJ2-1; 8 positions match TRBD2. The CDR3 loop spans 16 amino acids. Losses at the gene ends were 4 bases for V and 7 bases for J; bases not matched to a gene: 13. CDR1 is SGDLS, CDR2 YYNGEE, per germline. The DNA of the CDR3 is TGTGCCAGCAGCTCAGCCGGGGCTAGCGGGCTGAATGAGCAGTTCTTC. Translation: CASSSAGASGLNEQFF.

A few counts support this clone. The genes are TRBV6-5 and TRBJ2-2, with a tentative D call TRBD1 (5 bases). The length of the CDR3 is 14 residues. CDR1 and CDR2 (germline): MNHEY, SVGAGI. Deletions cut 6 bases from V and 9 bases from J, with 17 bases between. Here the CDR3 DNA reads TGTGCCAGCAGCCGGAAGATACAGGACCGGGAGCTGTTTTTT. It specifies CASSRKIQDRELFF.

The V gene is TRBV28, the J gene TRBJ1-5; 12 bases agree with TRBD1. After removal of 6 bases from V and 6 bases from J, the junction contained 9 bases not matched to a gene. The CDR3 is made up of 16 amino acids. The V gene's germline CDR1 is MDHEN and CDR2 SYDVKM. The CDR3 DNA is TGTGCCAGCAGCAACCCGGGACAGGGGGCCTTTCAGCCCCAGCATTTT. This gives the protein CASSNPGQGAFQPQHF.

This clone was seen many times. The J gene is TRBJ2-7, the V gene TRBV2; unclear D gene. Looked up from germline, CDR1 is SNHLY and CDR2 is FYNNEI. The CDR3 covers 12 residues. Trimming took off 0 bases at V and 9 bases at J, with 9 bases between the two ends. The CDR3 protein is CASSEAAAVQYF. CDR3 DNA sequence: TGTGCCAGCAGTGAAGCCGCGGCGGTGCAGTACTTC.

The rearrangement links TRBV5-1 to TRBJ2-7; 7 bases map to TRBD2. With V trimmed by 4 bases and J by 0 bases, 13 bases remained unmatched. The CDR3 sequence is 17 residues long. CDR1 and CDR2 from the germline V gene are SGHRS and YFSETQ. CDR3 loop: CASSPRGRGGPSYEQYF. The CDR3 DNA reads as TGCGCCAGCAGCCCCCGGGGGAGGGGAGGGCCCTCCTACGAGCAGTACTTC.

The chain employs TRBV18 and TRBJ2-3; D gene uncertain. Germline CDR1 and CDR2: KGHSH and LQKENI. The germline V and J ends were trimmed by 5 bases and 1 base, with 13 bases remaining between them. The length of the CDR3 is 15 residues. The CDR3 DNA reads as TGTGCCAGCTCAAGCACTATACCTGGCACAGATACGCAGTATTTT. Its translation: CASSSTIPGTDTQYF.

CDR3: CASSLGLGSTGANVLTF. The CDR3 DNA follows: TGCGCCAGCAGCTTGGGTCTGGGGTCAACTGGGGCCAACGTCCTGACTTTC. This chain joins TRBV5-1 and TRBJ2-6, with no clear D. CDR3 length: 17 residues. The germline V gene has CDR1 SGHRS and CDR2 YFSETQ. The V and J ends lost 0 bases and 2 bases respectively, with 12 bases between them.

V gene TRBV29-1 combines with J gene TRBJ2-1; D gene uncertain. This CDR3 is built from 12 residues. Trimming left V 1 base short and J 6 bases short, with 7 bases between. Germline V gene sequence: CDR1 SQVTM, CDR2 ANQGSEA. The chain's CDR3 is CSVEGSRNEQFF. CDR3 DNA sequence: TGCAGCGTTGAAGGATCACGCAATGAGCAGTTCTTC.

The genes are TRBV28 and TRBJ2-4; D remains unclear. The CDR3 totals 13 residues. The V end was cut by 4 bases, the J end by 8 bases, with 12 bases between. Germline V lookup: CDR1 MDHEN, CDR2 SYDVKM. CDR3 region: CASSYSRSDIQYF. CDR3 nucleotide sequence: TGTGCCAGCAGTTATTCGCGGTCGGACATTCAGTACTTC. Looking up the rest from reference TRBV28 and TRBJ2-4 gives the full variable domain: DVKVTQSSRYLVKRTGEKVFLECVQDMDHENMFWYRQDPGLGLRLIYFSYDVKMKEKGDIPEGYSVSREKKERFSLILESASTNQTSMYLCASSYSRSDIQYFGAGTRLSVL.

J is TRBJ1-2 and V is TRBV14; D is undetermined. V dropped 1 base and J dropped 8 bases, with 11 bases sitting between them. The CDR3 has 13 amino acids. Germline CDR1 is SGHDN and CDR2 is FVKESK. The CDR3 DNA follows: TGTGCCAGCAGCCAAGTGGGGAGTCGGGGCTACACCTTC. Protein: CASSQVGSRGYTF. Looking up the rest from reference TRBV14 and TRBJ1-2 gives the full variable domain: EAGVTQFPSHSVIEKGQTVTLRCDPISGHDNLYWYRRVMGKEIKFLLHFVKESKQDESGMPNNRFLAERTGGTYSTLKVQPAELEDSGVYFCASSQVGSRGYTFGSGTRLTVV.

As for this clone: With a much larger clone just one base away, this may be a read error. The chain couples TRBV20-1 to TRBJ2-3; D is unresolved. V shed 7 bases and J shed 0 bases, with 5 bases lying between them. Germline V gene lookup returns CDR1 DFQATT and CDR2 SNEGSKA (reference sequence). The CDR3 consists of 11 residues. The CDR3 region is CSVRSTDTQYF. CDR3 nucleotides: TGCAGTGTTAGGAGCACAGATACGCAGTATTTT.

The V call is TRBV11-2, the J call TRBJ2-1; 10 nucleotides align to TRBD2. CDR1 and CDR2 from the germline V gene are SGHAT and FQNNGV. Germline trimming cut 8 bases from V and 12 bases from J; bases unmatched to any gene: 13. The CDR3 sequence is 14 residues long. CDR3 bases: TGTGCCAGCGGAGCAACCGGGACTAGCGTTTCGCAGTTCTTC. Amino acid sequence: CASGATGTSVSQFF.